A selection of T cell receptor beta chains follows, all from one sample in a study of T cells in Graves' hyperthyroidism and ophthalmopathy. One entry per CDR3 protein results from TCRdb running MiXCR on the multiplex PCR reads. The sample has more than 300,000 distinct CDR3 sequences; roughly 20% are singletons. Specimen: blood. The receptors were gathered from a man aged 18 to 29 with Graves' ophthalmopathy. Each CDR3 is given with its conserved first and last residue. A D gene is named only where the DNA matches it firmly. Only some rows state a clone size, as once, few, many or a class for expanded clones.

j_gene | v_gene | d_gene | abundance | CDR3nt | CDR3aa
TRBJ2-3 | TRBV9 | TRBD1 | NA | TGTGCCAGCAGCGTAGGGATTCGACAGGGGGGAGATACGCAGTATTTT | CASSVGIRQGGDTQYF
TRBJ2-2 | TRBV12-3/TRBV12-4 | NA | NA | TGTGCCAGCAGTGACAGGGGGGAGCTGTTTTTT | CASSDRGELFF
TRBJ2-7 | TRBV19 | NA | few | TGTGCCAGTAGTTCCCCCGGGATGTCCTTCTCCGAGCAGTACTTC | CASSSPGMSFSEQYF
TRBJ2-5 | TRBV6-5 | NA | many | TGTGCCAGCAGTTCAGCGTTAGAGACCCAGTACTTC | CASSSALETQYF
TRBJ1-2 | TRBV5-1 | NA | few | TGCGCCACCAGGACCGATAACTATGGCTACACCTTC | CATRTDNYGYTF
TRBJ1-1 | TRBV5-1 | NA | many | TGCGCCAGCAGTGACGCCCCCGACCAGAACACTGAAGCTTTCTTT | CASSDAPDQNTEAFF
TRBJ2-4 | TRBV28 | NA | many | TGTGCCAGCAGTTCCTTTGGGGGTTCCAAAAACATTCAGTACTTC | CASSSFGGSKNIQYF
TRBJ2-7 | TRBV10-3 | NA | NA | TGTGCCATCAGTGACCGCGCGTACTACGAGCAGTACTTC | CAISDRAYYEQYF
TRBJ1-2 | TRBV2 | NA | many | TGTGCCAGCAGTGAGCAAGGGACTAACTATGGCTACACCTTC | CASSEQGTNYGYTF
TRBJ1-6 | TRBV19 | TRBD1 | NA | TGTGCCAGTAGCCTGGGACAGGGGAATTCAGCCCTCCACTTT | CASSLGQGNSALHF
TRBJ2-7 | TRBV2 | TRBD1 | NA | TGTGCCAGCAGGAGTCCCAGACAGGGATTAACCTACGAGCAGTACTTC | CASRSPRQGLTYEQYF
TRBJ1-1 | TRBV20-1 | NA | many | TGCAGTGCTAGAGGTCACGCGAACACTGAAGCTTTCTTT | CSARGHANTEAFF
TRBJ1-3 | TRBV5-1 | NA | many | TGCGCCAGCAGCTTGGCTAGCTCTGGAAACACCATATATTTT | CASSLASSGNTIYF
TRBJ1-3 | TRBV5-1 | NA | NA | TGCGCCAGCACTGTGGGCCCAGTAGACTCTGGAAACACCATATATTTT | CASTVGPVDSGNTIYF
TRBJ2-3 | TRBV7-3 | NA | many | TGTGCCAGCAGTCCGGCCGGAGATACGCAGTATTTT | CASSPAGDTQYF
TRBJ2-6 | TRBV6-1 | TRBD1 | few | TGTGCCAGCAGCCCGACAGGGTCTGGGGCCAACGTCCTGACTTTC | CASSPTGSGANVLTF
TRBJ1-4 | TRBV4-1 | NA | NA | TGCGCCAGCAGCCAAGTAAGGGGCCCCGCAACTAATGAAAAACTGTTTTTT | CASSQVRGPATNEKLFF
TRBJ1-1 | TRBV5-1 | NA | many | TGCGCCAGCAGCTTTTCCCAGGGGAGTGAAGCTTTCTTT | CASSFSQGSEAFF
TRBJ2-1 | TRBV11-1 | NA | many | TGTGCCAGCAGCTTAACTACGGATGAGCAGTTCTTC | CASSLTTDEQFF
TRBJ1-5 | TRBV11-2 | NA | few | TGTGCCAGCAGCTTAATTCACGGGTATAGCAATCAGCCCCAGCATTTT | CASSLIHGYSNQPQHF
TRBJ2-3 | TRBV24-1 | NA | many | TGTGCCACCAGTGATTGGGCGTCCCAGGATACGCAGTATTTT | CATSDWASQDTQYF
TRBJ1-1 | TRBV12-3/TRBV12-4 | NA | many | TGTGCCAGCAGTTTGAGGCTAGGAGGGGGAAGCACTGAAGCTTTCTTT | CASSLRLGGGSTEAFF
TRBJ2-3 | TRBV7-3 | TRBD2 | many | TGTGCCAGCAGCTCGGGACTAGCGGGGGGCGAAACTAGCACAGATACGCAGTATTTT | CASSSGLAGGETSTDTQYF
TRBJ1-1 | TRBV18 | TRBD1 | many | TGTGCCAGCTCACCTGGACAGGGGGCGCGGACTGAAGCTTTCTTT | CASSPGQGARTEAFF
TRBJ2-7 | TRBV7-9 | NA | many | TGTGCCAGCAGCCCCTCGGACAGCTCCTACGAGCAGTACTTC | CASSPSDSSYEQYF
TRBJ2-7 | TRBV20-1 | NA | many | TGCAGTGCTCCCAAGGACAATACCTACGAGCAGTACTTC | CSAPKDNTYEQYF